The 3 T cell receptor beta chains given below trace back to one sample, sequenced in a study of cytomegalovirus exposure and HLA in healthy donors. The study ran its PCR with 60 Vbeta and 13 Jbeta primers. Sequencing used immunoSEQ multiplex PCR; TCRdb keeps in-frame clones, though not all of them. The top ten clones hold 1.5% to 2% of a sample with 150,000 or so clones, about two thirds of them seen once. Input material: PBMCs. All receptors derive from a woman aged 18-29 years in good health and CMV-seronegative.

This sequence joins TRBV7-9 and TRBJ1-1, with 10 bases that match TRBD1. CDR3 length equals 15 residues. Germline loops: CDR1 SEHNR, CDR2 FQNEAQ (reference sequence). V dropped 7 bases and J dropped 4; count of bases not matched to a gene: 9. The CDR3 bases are TGTGCCAGCACGAGACAGGGGGCGCCTAGCACTGAAGCTTTCTTT. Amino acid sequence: CASTRQGAPSTEAFF.

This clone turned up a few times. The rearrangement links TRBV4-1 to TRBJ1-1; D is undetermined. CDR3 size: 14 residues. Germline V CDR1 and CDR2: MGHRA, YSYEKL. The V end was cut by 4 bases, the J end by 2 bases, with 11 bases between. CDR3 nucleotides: TGCGCCAGCAGCCCGAGGGTGGGCAACACTGAAGCTTTCTTT. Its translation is CASSPRVGNTEAFF.

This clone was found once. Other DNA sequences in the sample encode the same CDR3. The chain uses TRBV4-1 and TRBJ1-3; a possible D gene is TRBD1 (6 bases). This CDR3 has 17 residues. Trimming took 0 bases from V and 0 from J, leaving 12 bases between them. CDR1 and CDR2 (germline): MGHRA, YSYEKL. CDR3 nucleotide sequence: TGCGCCAGCAGCCAAGATCGGGGGGGCGTCTCTGGAAACACCATATATTTT. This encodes CASSQDRGGVSGNTIYF.